This T cell receptor beta chain comes out of a study of T-cell reconstitution after alpha-beta-depleted transplantation in children. V shed 1 base and J shed 5 bases, with 12 bases lying between them. The CDR3 is 15 residues long. This clonotype was seen ten or more times. It was with unique molecular identifiers that the TCRbeta library was prepared. TCRdb processed the PCR reads anew with MiXCR; each CDR3 protein has one entry. The sample yields approximately 400,000 distinct CDR3 sequences, 9.5% to 13% seen once. The sequence derives from a human donor who donated a stem cell graft to a child with acute myeloid leukemia. This chain joins TRBV12-3 or TRBV12-4 and TRBJ2-1, with D tentatively TRBD2 (6 bases). The starting material was PBMCs from the stem cell graft donor, obtained from the stem cell graft. The CDR3 coding sequence is TGTGCCAGCAGTTTAGGGGCTAGCGACCACAATGAGCAGTTCTTC. It is translated as CASSLGASDHNEQFF.